This passage covers 10 T cell receptor beta chains from one sample sequenced in a study of a mutant IDH1 vaccine in newly diagnosed glioma. Time point of the sample: week 47, end of study. Every single dose of the vaccine, 300 ug of mutant IDH1 20-mer peptide, came with topical imiquimod. Assay: immunoSEQ multiplex PCR; the TCRdb copy retains only in-frame clones and omits some. The sample holds roughly 56,000 clones, approximately 76% seen once. No antigen has been assigned to these receptors. This material consisted of PBMCs, taken from a glioma patient whose treatment included an IDH1 peptide vaccine. Every receptor here comes from a woman in her 40s with glioma. Some clones in this sample may be carry-over from other donors' samples.

V gene TRBV10-3 combines with J gene TRBJ2-2; 10 bases agree with TRBD1. The CDR3 consists of 15 residues. V was clipped by 3 bases and J by 17 bases; unmatched bases: 15. The germline V gene encodes CDR1 ENHRY and CDR2 SYGVKD. CDR3 protein: CAISDPGQGDNGCFF. The CDR3 nucleotides are TGTGCCATCAGTGACCCAGGACAGGGGGATAATGGCTGTTTTTTT.

The rearrangement links TRBV6-4 to TRBJ2-1; the D is unclear. This CDR3 comprises 15 residues. From germline, CDR1 is MRHNA and CDR2 SNTAGT. The V gene lost 3 bases and the J gene lost 0 bases, with 9 bases spanning the gap. DNA of the CDR3: TGTGCCAGCAGTGAAACCGCCGGCTCCTACAATGAGCAGTTCTTC. This encodes CASSETAGSYNEQFF.

The V call is TRBV11-2, the J call TRBJ1-4; D is undetermined. The CDR3 loop spans 12 amino acids. Deletions cut 1 base from V and 11 bases from J, with 8 bases between. Germline CDR1 SGHAT, CDR2 FQNNGV. In DNA form, the CDR3 reads TGTGCCAGCAGCTTAGTGGTAGGGAAACTGTTTTTT. Protein: CASSLVVGKLFF.

The J gene is TRBJ1-2, the V gene TRBV20-1; TRBD1 is a possible D gene (6 bases). Germline V gene sequence: CDR1 DFQATT, CDR2 SNEGSKA (reference sequence). The CDR3 covers 10 residues. Trimming left V 6 bases short and J 8 bases short, with 10 bases between. CDR3 nucleotides: TGCAGTGCGATAGACAGGGGCTACACCTTC. The encoded protein is CSAIDRGYTF.

The rearrangement links TRBV5-8 to TRBJ1-3; no reliable D call. This CDR3 spans 13 amino acids. Looked up from germline, CDR1 is SGHTS and CDR2 is YDEGEE. The V end lost 10 bases, the J end lost 0 bases, and 11 bases lay between the germline ends. The CDR3 here is CAEAVASGNTIYF. CDR3 nucleotide sequence: TGTGCCGAAGCAGTCGCCTCTGGAAACACCATATATTTT.

The rearrangement uses TRBV15 and TRBJ2-1, with D tentatively TRBD1 (6 bases). CDR1 and CDR2 from the germline V gene are LNHNV and YYDKDF (reference sequence). This CDR3 is built from 15 residues. Trimming removed 1 base at V and 4 bases at J, with 11 bases between. This CDR3 reads CATSRATGRYNEQFF. CDR3 in DNA: TGTGCCACCAGCAGAGCAACAGGGAGATACAATGAGCAGTTCTTC.

The genes are TRBV6-1 and TRBJ1-6; the D gene is possibly TRBD1 (5 bases). Germline loops: CDR1 MNHNS, CDR2 SASEGT. V was clipped by 1 base and J by 5 bases, with 9 bases between them. This CDR3 region has 15 residues. The CDR3 nucleotides read TGTGCCAGCAGTGAAGTAGGGGTGGATAATTCACCCCTCCACTTT. Translated, it gives CASSEVGVDNSPLHF.

The genes are TRBV2 and TRBJ1-1; D gene ambiguous. Germline loops: CDR1 SNHLY, CDR2 FYNNEI. Trimming removed 7 bases from V and 4 bases from J, with 10 bases in between. CDR3 length: 12 residues. The chain's CDR3 is CASIGSTTEAFF. DNA for the CDR3: TGTGCCAGCATCGGATCTACCACTGAAGCTTTCTTT.

This clone showed up just once. Other DNA sequences in this specimen translate into the identical CDR3. This chain links TRBV7-9 with TRBJ2-3; D may be TRBD1 (5 bases). Germline V gene data show CDR1 as SEHNR and CDR2 as FQNEAQ (reference sequence). The CDR3 is 13 residues long. Trimming removed 5 bases from V and 6 bases from J, with 12 bases in between. The CDR3 spells CASSPRGPDTQYF. CDR3 nucleotide sequence: TGTGCCAGCAGCCCAAGGGGTCCGGATACGCAGTATTTT.

The chain recombines TRBV30 with TRBJ2-3; no firm D call. The CDR3 is 14 amino acids. Trimming took 8 bases from V and 0 from J, leaving 15 bases between them. From germline, CDR1 is GTSNPN and CDR2 SVGIG (reference sequence). The CDR3 DNA sequence: TGTGCCGGCTGGCCGGGCAGTAGCACAGATACGCAGTATTTT. The encoded protein is CAGWPGSSTDTQYF.